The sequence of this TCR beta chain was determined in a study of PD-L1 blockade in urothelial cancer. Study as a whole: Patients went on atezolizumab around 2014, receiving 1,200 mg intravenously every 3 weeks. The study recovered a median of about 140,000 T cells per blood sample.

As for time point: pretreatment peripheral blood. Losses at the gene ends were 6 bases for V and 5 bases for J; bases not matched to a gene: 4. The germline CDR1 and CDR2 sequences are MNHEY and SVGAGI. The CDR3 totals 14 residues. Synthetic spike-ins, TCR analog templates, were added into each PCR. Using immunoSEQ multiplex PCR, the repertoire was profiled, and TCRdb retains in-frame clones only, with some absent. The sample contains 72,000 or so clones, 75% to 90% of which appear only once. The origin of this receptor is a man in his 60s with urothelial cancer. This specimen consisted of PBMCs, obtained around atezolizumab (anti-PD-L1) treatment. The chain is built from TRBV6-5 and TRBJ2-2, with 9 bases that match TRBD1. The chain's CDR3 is CASRATGGTGELFF. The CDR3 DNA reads TGTGCCAGCAGGGCGACAGGGGGGACCGGGGAGCTGTTTTTT.